The clone carrying this TCR beta chain came up many times. Its target is not known. Investigators profiled TCR beta VDJ and CDR3 from genomic DNA template. TCRdb re-called the reads with MiXCR, one entry per CDR3 protein. The repertoire holds about 130,000 distinct CDR3 sequences, with around 46% as singletons. These data are taken from a study of CD8+CD57+ T cells in acquired aplastic anemia. Overall study context: DNA per sorted CD4+ or CD8+ sample ranged roughly 0.18 to 30 ug, averaging roughly 3.2 ug. The average read count for CD4+ cells in healthy donors was 9 million to 14 million. Study-level findings and limits: Approximately 30 was the count of CD8+ CDR3 sequences that patients shared with controls. Patients did not significantly differ from controls in CD8+ Simpson's diversity.

Trimming removed 6 bases at V and 0 bases at J, with 13 bases between. Germline V gene data show CDR1 as LNHDA and CDR2 as SQIVND (reference sequence). This CDR3 has 15 residues. The rearrangement joins TRBV19 to TRBJ2-3; possibly TRBD1 for D (7 bases). This sequence was found in a human donor in good health, serving as a control. Sequencing was performed on sorted CD4+, CD8+, or CD8+CD57+ T cells (not recorded which) from PBMCs. CDR3 in DNA: TGTGCCAGTAGGGAGGGGGCCCTTAGCACAGATACGCAGTATTTT. This translates into CASREGALSTDTQYF.